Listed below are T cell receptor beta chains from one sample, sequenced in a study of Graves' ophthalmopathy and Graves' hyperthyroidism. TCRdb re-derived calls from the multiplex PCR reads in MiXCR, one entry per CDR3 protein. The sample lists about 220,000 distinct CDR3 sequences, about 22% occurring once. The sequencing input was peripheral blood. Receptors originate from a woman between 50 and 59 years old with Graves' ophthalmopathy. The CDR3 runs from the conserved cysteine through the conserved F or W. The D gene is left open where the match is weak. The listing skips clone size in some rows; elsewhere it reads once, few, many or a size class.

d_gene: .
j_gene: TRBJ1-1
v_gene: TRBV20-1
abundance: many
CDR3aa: CSARGGFGGRGEAFF
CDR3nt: TGCAGTGCTAGAGGCGGCTTCGGGGGGCGGGGTGAAGCTTTCTTT

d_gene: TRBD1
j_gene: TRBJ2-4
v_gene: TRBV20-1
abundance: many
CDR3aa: CSASRQGIAKNIQYF
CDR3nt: TGCAGTGCTTCTCGACAGGGGATAGCCAAAAACATTCAGTACTTC

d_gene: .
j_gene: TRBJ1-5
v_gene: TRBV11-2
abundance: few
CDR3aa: CASSLEGGQGRDQSQHF
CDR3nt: TGTGCCAGCAGCTTAGAGGGGGGGCAGGGAAGGGATCAGTCCCAGCATTTT

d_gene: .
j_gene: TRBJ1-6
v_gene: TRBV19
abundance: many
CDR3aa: CASSSKKDSPLHF
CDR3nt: TGTGCCAGTAGCTCCAAGAAGGATTCACCCCTCCACTTT

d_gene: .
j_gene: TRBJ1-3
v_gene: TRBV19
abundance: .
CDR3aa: CASSGKTVGYSGNTIYF
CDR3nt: TGTGCCAGTAGTGGAAAAACTGTCGGCTACTCTGGAAACACCATATATTTT

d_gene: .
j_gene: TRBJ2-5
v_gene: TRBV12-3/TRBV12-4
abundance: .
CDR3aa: CASSGQGPLETQYF
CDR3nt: TGTGCCAGCAGTGGGCAGGGGCCCCTAGAGACCCAGTACTTC

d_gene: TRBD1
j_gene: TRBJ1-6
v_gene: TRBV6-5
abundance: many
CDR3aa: CASSSGPGQGDSPLHF
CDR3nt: TGTGCCAGCAGTAGCGGCCCGGGACAGGGAGATTCACCCCTCCACTTT

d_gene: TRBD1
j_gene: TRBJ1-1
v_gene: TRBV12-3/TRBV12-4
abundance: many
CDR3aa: CASILTGRGTEAFF
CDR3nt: TGTGCCAGCATTTTGACAGGGCGGGGGACTGAAGCTTTCTTT

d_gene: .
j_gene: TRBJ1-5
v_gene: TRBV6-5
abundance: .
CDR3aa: CASSYRGNNQPQHF
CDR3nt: TGTGCCAGCAGTTACAGGGGCAACAATCAGCCCCAGCATTTT

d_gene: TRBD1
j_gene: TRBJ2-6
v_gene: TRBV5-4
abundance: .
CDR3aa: CASSLAYRGVGANVLTF
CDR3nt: TGTGCCAGCAGCTTGGCCTACAGGGGCGTTGGGGCCAACGTCCTGACTTTC